Only a few counts were recorded for the clone carrying this T cell receptor beta chain. The source of the sample is a study of T cell responses to AZD1222 COVID-19 vaccine. Profiled with immunoSEQ multiplex PCR; TCRdb holds only in-frame clones, not every one. The table records some 120,000 clones, about 85% of them present only once. The sequencing here drew on peripheral blood, taken on day 0 of AZD1222 vaccination. The source of this sequence is an adult in good health.

CDR3 in amino acids: CAWSGAGQGYTF. The CDR3 DNA is TGTGCCTGGAGTGGGGCTGGGCAGGGCTACACCTTC. J is TRBJ1-2 and V is TRBV30; D is uncertain. The CDR3 has 12 amino acids. Germline V CDR1 and CDR2: GTSNPN, SVGIG (reference sequence). Trimming pared 1 base from V and 8 bases from J, leaving 11 bases between.